What follows are 27 T cell receptor beta chains derived from one specimen sequenced in a study of shared clonotypes between healthy human individuals. Generated by immunoSEQ multiplex PCR, the TCRdb table keeps only in-frame clones and is missing some. The sample records 2 million to 2.5 million clones, about 90% being singletons. Sequencing used naive CD4+ T cells from PBMCs. As to subset: CD45RA+ positively selected. The source is a man aged 18 to 35 in good health. Some clones in this sample may be carry-over from other donors' samples.

The chain joins TRBV7-9 to TRBJ2-1, with D possibly called TRBD1 or TRBD2 (6 bases each). The ends were cut back, 1 base at V and 15 bases at J, with 16 bases in the middle. The CDR3 contains 13 residues. Per germline, CDR1 SEHNR and CDR2 FQNEAQ (reference sequence). DNA for the CDR3: TGTGCCAGCAGCTTAGTAATAGGGGGGAAAGGGTTCTTC. Its translation: CASSLVIGGKGFF.

This chain connects TRBV2 to TRBJ2-1, with 10 bases lining up with TRBD2. The V and J ends lost 2 bases and 7 bases, in that order; junction bases with no gene match: 8. The CDR3 spans 16 residues. Per the germline V gene, CDR1 is SNHLY and CDR2 is FYNNEI. CDR3 DNA sequence: TGTGCCAGCAGTGAAAGTCTAGCGGGAGTCTTGAATGAGCAGTTCTTC. Protein sequence: CASSESLAGVLNEQFF.

The rearrangement links TRBV4-3 to TRBJ2-3, with 8 positions matching TRBD1. The germline CDR1 and CDR2 sequences are LGHNA and YSLEER. The CDR3 is made up of 18 amino acids. Germline trimming cut 2 bases from V and 1 base from J; bases unmatched to any gene: 11. CDR3 DNA sequence: TGCGCCAGCAGCCAACGTCCCGGGACAGGTACCCGCACAGATACGCAGTATTTT. The encoded protein is CASSQRPGTGTRTDTQYF.

V gene TRBV6-1 combines with J gene TRBJ2-5, with D perhaps being TRBD1 or TRBD2 (5 bases each). This CDR3 spans 17 amino acids. Trimming pared 2 bases from V and 6 bases from J, leaving 22 bases between. CDR1 and CDR2 (germline): MNHNS, SASEGT. The CDR3 DNA follows: TGTGCCAGCAGTGAATCTAGCTACCCCGGGACGTGGAAGACCCAGTACTTC. The encoded protein is CASSESSYPGTWKTQYF.

On this clone: Other DNA sequences of this sample code for an identical CDR3. V gene TRBV29-1 combines with J gene TRBJ2-7; D may match TRBD1 or TRBD2 (5 bases each). V was cut by 3 bases and J by 5 bases, with 11 bases left in between. The CDR3 runs 12 residues. The germline gives CDR1 SQVTM, CDR2 ANQGSEA. The CDR3 coding sequence is TGCAGCGTTGATGATGGGACGGACGAGCAGTACTTC. Translated, it gives CSVDDGTDEQYF.

A word on this clone: Other DNA sequences in this specimen translate into the identical CDR3. The rearrangement joins TRBV5-1 to TRBJ2-5, with 7 bases matching TRBD1. The CDR3 is 14 residues long. From germline, CDR1 is SGHRS and CDR2 YFSETQ. The ends lost 0 bases at V and 4 bases at J; junction bases unmatched: 3. This chain's CDR3 is CASSLGGGRETQYF. DNA for the CDR3: TGCGCCAGCAGCTTGGGAGGGGGCCGAGAGACCCAGTACTTC.

The rearrangement joins TRBV2 to TRBJ1-1; no clear D gene. Germline V gene sequence: CDR1 SNHLY, CDR2 FYNNEI. The CDR3 is made up of 12 amino acids. The germline V and J ends were trimmed by 5 bases and 7 bases, with 11 bases remaining between them. This CDR3 reads CASSPLHIEAFF. The CDR3 region has the DNA TGTGCCAGCAGTCCTCTACATATTGAAGCTTTCTTT.

This chain uses TRBV30 with TRBJ1-2; 10 nucleotides align to TRBD1. The length of the CDR3 is 11 residues. Germline V gene data show CDR1 as GTSNPN and CDR2 as SVGIG (reference sequence). The CDR3 sequence is CASGTGVGYTF. The CDR3 DNA reads as TGTGCAAGCGGGACAGGGGTTGGCTACACCTTC. The full variable domain, rest sourced from reference TRBV30 and TRBJ1-2, is SQTIHQWPATLVQPVGSPLSLECTVEGTSNPNLYWYRQAAGRGLQLLFYSVGIGQISSEVPQNLSASRPQDRQFILSSKKLLLSDSGFYLCASGTGVGYTFGSGTRLTVV.

The chain links TRBV7-9 to TRBJ2-7; 8 bases align to TRBD1. The CDR3 covers 16 residues. Germline CDR1 and CDR2: SEHNR and FQNEAQ (reference sequence). The ends lost 4 bases at V and 1 base at J; junction bases unmatched: 9. CDR3 in amino acids: CASSSATRQGSYEQYF. CDR3 DNA: TGTGCCAGCAGCTCGGCTACTCGACAGGGGTCCTACGAGCAGTACTTC.

The chain employs TRBV5-1 and TRBJ2-5; 10 nucleotides align to TRBD2. Germline V gene data show CDR1 as SGHRS and CDR2 as YFSETQ. V trimming: 3 bases; J trimming: 5 bases; junction bases outside the gene matches: 4. The length of the CDR3 is 14 residues. CDR3 nucleotide sequence: TGCGCCAGCAGCTCGGGACTAGCGACGGAGACCCAGTACTTC. This translates into CASSSGLATETQYF.

The chain employs TRBV27 and TRBJ1-1, with D maybe TRBD1 (5 bases). CDR1 MNHEY and CDR2 SMNVEV come from the germline V gene (reference sequence). Trimming pared 6 bases from V and 4 bases from J, leaving 9 bases between. The CDR3 runs 12 residues. The CDR3 loop reads CASSVRGTEAFF. In nucleotides, the CDR3 is TGTGCCAGCAGCGTAAGGGGCACTGAAGCTTTCTTT.

V and J are TRBV2 and TRBJ1-3; no definite D call. This CDR3 contains 15 residues. Germline CDR1 reads SNHLY; CDR2 reads FYNNEI. V lost 1 base and J 1 base, leaving 8 bases between the germline ends. Written as DNA, the CDR3 is TGTGCCAGCAGTGAAGGGCACCTGTCTGGAAACACCATATATTTT. Its protein is CASSEGHLSGNTIYF.

The chain links TRBV28 to TRBJ2-5; possible D gene TRBD2, 6 bases. Germline V gene data show CDR1 as MDHEN and CDR2 as SYDVKM. V gave up 8 bases and J gave up 1 base, with 23 bases separating them. This CDR3 is built from 17 residues. The CDR3 spells CASQTLFVRGTQETQYF. As DNA, the CDR3 is TGTGCCAGCCAGACCCTCTTTGTCCGGGGGACCCAAGAGACCCAGTACTTC.

For this clone: This specimen includes other DNA sequences encoding the same CDR3. The V and J genes are TRBV6-5 and TRBJ2-7; D perhaps matches TRBD2 (5 bases). Germline-derived CDR1 and CDR2 are MNHEY and SVGAGI. Deletions cut 5 bases from V and 0 bases from J, with 11 bases between. This CDR3 has 14 residues. In DNA, the CDR3 is TGTGCCAGCAGTAGGACGGGAAGCTCCTACGAGCAGTACTTC. Protein product: CASSRTGSSYEQYF.

V usage is TRBV25-1 and J usage is TRBJ1-1; weak D call: TRBD1 (5 bases). The CDR3 covers 15 residues. Germline CDR1 is MGHDK and CDR2 is SYGVNS. V lost 6 bases and J lost 1, with 15 bases in between. CDR3 in DNA: TGTGCCAGCAGCCGAAGGGGTCAGGGGAACACTGAAGCTTTCTTT. Its translation: CASSRRGQGNTEAFF. Looking up the rest from reference TRBV25-1 and TRBJ1-1 gives the full variable domain: EADIYQTPRYLVIGTGKKITLECSQTMGHDKMYWYQQDPGMELHLIHYSYGVNSTEKGDLSSESTVSRIRTEHFPLTLESARPSHTSQYLCASSRRGQGNTEAFFGQGTRLTVV.

This chain joins TRBV27 and TRBJ2-1, with D tentatively TRBD2 (5 bases). The CDR3 consists of 13 residues. V was cut by 8 bases and J by 5 bases, with 13 bases left in between. Germline lookup yields CDR1 MNHEY and CDR2 SMNVEV (reference sequence). The CDR3 spells CASLSGADNEQFF. CDR3 nucleotide sequence: TGTGCCAGCCTGAGCGGTGCAGACAATGAGCAGTTCTTC.

The chain links TRBV30 to TRBJ1-3; D remains unclear. Per the germline V gene, CDR1 is GTSNPN and CDR2 is SVGIG (reference sequence). The CDR3 is 13 amino acids. V was pared by 2 bases and J by 4 bases, with 9 bases between. CDR3 in DNA: TGTGCCTGGAGTCGCGACGGGGGAAACACCATATATTTT. Translating it yields CAWSRDGGNTIYF. Variable domain in full (rest from reference TRBV30 and TRBJ1-3): SQTIHQWPATLVQPVGSPLSLECTVEGTSNPNLYWYRQAAGRGLQLLFYSVGIGQISSEVPQNLSASRPQDRQFILSSKKLLLSDSGFYLCAWSRDGGNTIYFGEGSWLTVV.

The chain carries TRBV7-9 and TRBJ1-2, with D possibly matching TRBD1 (5 bases). The CDR3 totals 15 residues. Trimming took off 0 bases at V and 10 bases at J, with 18 bases between the two ends. Germline values: CDR1 SEHNR, CDR2 FQNEAQ (reference sequence). As DNA, the CDR3 is TGTGCCAGCAGCTTAGCGTTGATAGGGGTTCAGGACTACACCTTC. It translates to CASSLALIGVQDYTF. Together with reference TRBV7-9 and TRBJ1-2, the CDR3 gives the full variable domain: DTGVSQNPRHKITKRGQNVTFRCDPISEHNRLYWYRQTLGQGPEFLTYFQNEAQLEKSRLLSDRFSAERPKGSFSTLEIQRTEQGDSAMYLCASSLALIGVQDYTFGSGTRLTVV.

The genes are TRBV7-9 and TRBJ2-1, with D maybe TRBD2 (6 bases). Trimming removed 5 bases at V and 0 bases at J, with 14 bases between. The CDR3 is 16 residues long. Germline-derived CDR1 and CDR2 are SEHNR and FQNEAQ (reference sequence). DNA for the CDR3: TGTGCCAGCAGCCAAATGCGGGGACTCTCCTACAATGAGCAGTTCTTC. This translates into CASSQMRGLSYNEQFF.

This clone was counted once. The chain recombines TRBV11-2 with TRBJ2-7, with TRBD2 matching 7 bases. V was pared by 5 bases and J by 1 base, with 8 bases of the junction left unmatched. This CDR3 region has 15 residues. Germline assignment: CDR1 SGHAT and CDR2 FQNNGV. In nucleotides, the CDR3 is TGTGCCAGCAGCCCCGCGCGGGGGACGTCCTACGAGCAGTACTTC. It specifies CASSPARGTSYEQYF.

This clone was seen a handful of times. The gene calls are TRBV10-2 and TRBJ1-1, with 8 nucleotides matching TRBD1. V shed 11 bases and J 1 base; nucleotides not matched to a gene: 12. The CDR3 totals 15 residues. Germline CDR1 reads WSHSY; CDR2 reads SAAADI. CDR3 DNA sequence: TGCGCCGGATCCCCCCGGGACAGGAGGAACACTGAAGCTTTCTTT. As protein: CAGSPRDRRNTEAFF.

This chain connects TRBV4-3 to TRBJ2-2; D unclear. CDR3 length equals 17 residues. V was cut by 1 base and J by 0 bases, with 12 bases left in between. The germline CDR1 and CDR2 sequences are LGHNA and YSLEER. The CDR3 here is CASSQAPATTNTGELFF. CDR3 DNA: TGCGCCAGCAGCCAAGCTCCGGCTACGACGAACACCGGGGAGCTGTTTTTT.

This chain joins TRBV7-2 and TRBJ2-3; no definite D call. The V end was cut by 5 bases, the J end by 4 bases, with 16 bases between. CDR1 and CDR2 (germline): SGHTA, FQGNSA. This CDR3 is built from 15 residues. In nucleotides, the CDR3 is TGTGCCAGCAGCCCGCGGACCCTTAGGGCAGATACGCAGTATTTT. It codes for CASSPRTLRADTQYF.

The chain carries TRBV7-2 and TRBJ2-3, with a weak D call TRBD1 (7 bases). V was cut by 5 bases and J by 0 bases, with 15 bases left in between. CDR1 is SGHTA and CDR2 is FQGNSA in the germline V gene. The CDR3 covers 16 residues. CDR3 amino acids: CASSPRQGLSTDTQYF. The CDR3 region has the DNA TGTGCCAGCAGCCCCCGACAGGGACTTAGCACAGATACGCAGTATTTT.

The CDR3 protein is CASSQGRTERDNYGYTF. Written as DNA, the CDR3 is TGTGCCAGCAGCCAAGGACGGACGGAGCGAGATAACTATGGCTACACCTTC. The V and J genes are TRBV7-9 and TRBJ1-2; D gene uncertain. Trimming cost V 5 bases and J 1 base, with 20 bases left between them. Germline assignment: CDR1 SEHNR and CDR2 FQNEAQ (reference sequence). The CDR3 is 17 amino acids.

This sequence joins TRBV9 and TRBJ2-1, with TRBD1 identical over 12 bases. With V trimmed by 0 bases and J by 8 bases, 9 bases remained unmatched. Germline V CDR1 and CDR2: SGDLS, YYNGEE. CDR3 length equals 17 residues. CDR3: CASSVAPGTGGTYEQFF. The CDR3 coding sequence is TGTGCCAGCAGCGTAGCCCCCGGGACAGGGGGCACCTATGAGCAGTTCTTC.

This sequence joins TRBV27 and TRBJ2-1; a weak D match, TRBD2 (6 bases). Germline values: CDR1 MNHEY, CDR2 SMNVEV (reference sequence). The length of the CDR3 is 15 residues. With 2 bases removed from V and 0 bases from J, the gap between germline ends came to 8 bases. The DNA for the CDR3 is TGTGCCAGCAGTTTAGACGGGAGCTCCTACAATGAGCAGTTCTTC. Translation gives CASSLDGSSYNEQFF.